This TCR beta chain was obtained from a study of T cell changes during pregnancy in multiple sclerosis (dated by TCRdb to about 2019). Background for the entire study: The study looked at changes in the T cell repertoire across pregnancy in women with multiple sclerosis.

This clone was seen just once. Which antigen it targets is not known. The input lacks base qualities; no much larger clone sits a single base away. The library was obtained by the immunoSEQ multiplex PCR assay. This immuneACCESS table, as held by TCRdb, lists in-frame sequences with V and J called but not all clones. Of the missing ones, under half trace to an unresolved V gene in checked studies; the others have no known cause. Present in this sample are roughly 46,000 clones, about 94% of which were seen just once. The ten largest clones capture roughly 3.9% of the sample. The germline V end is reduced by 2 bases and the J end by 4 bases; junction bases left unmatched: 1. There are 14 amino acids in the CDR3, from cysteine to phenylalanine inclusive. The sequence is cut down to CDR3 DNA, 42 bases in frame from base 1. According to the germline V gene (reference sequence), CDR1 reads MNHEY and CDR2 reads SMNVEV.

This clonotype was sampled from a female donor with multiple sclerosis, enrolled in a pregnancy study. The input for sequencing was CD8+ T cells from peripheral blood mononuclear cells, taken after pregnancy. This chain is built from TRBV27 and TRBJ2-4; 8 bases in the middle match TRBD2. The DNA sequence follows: TGTGCCAGCAGTTTAAGCGGGGGTAAAAACATTCAGTACTTC. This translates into CASSLSGGKNIQYF.